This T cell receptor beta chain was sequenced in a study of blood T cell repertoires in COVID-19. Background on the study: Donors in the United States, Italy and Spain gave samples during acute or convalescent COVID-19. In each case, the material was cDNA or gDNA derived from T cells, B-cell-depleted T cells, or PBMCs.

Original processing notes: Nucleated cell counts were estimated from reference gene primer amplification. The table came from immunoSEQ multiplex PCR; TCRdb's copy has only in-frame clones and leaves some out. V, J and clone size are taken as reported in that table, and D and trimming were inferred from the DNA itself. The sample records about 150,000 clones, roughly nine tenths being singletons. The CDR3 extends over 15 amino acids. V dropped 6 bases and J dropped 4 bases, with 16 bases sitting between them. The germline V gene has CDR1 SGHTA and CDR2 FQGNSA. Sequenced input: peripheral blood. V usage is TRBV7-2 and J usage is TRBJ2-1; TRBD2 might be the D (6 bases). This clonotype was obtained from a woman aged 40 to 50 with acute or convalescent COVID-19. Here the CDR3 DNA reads TGTGCCAGCAGTATCAGGAGCGGGCTTTACAATGAGCAGTTCTTC. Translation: CASSIRSGLYNEQFF.